These 11 T cell receptor beta chains came from one sample sequenced in a study of blood T cell repertoires in COVID-19. Generated by immunoSEQ multiplex PCR, the TCRdb table keeps only in-frame clones and is missing some. Among fewer than 300,000 clones listed, roughly 90% were seen once. Sequenced: peripheral blood. The receptor source for this set is a man aged 55 to 69 who had recovered from COVID-19.

The V gene is TRBV18, the J gene TRBJ2-7, with unresolved D. Trimming removed 1 base from V and 1 base from J, with 8 bases in between. This CDR3 is built from 14 residues. Germline assignment: CDR1 KGHSH and CDR2 LQKENI. DNA of the CDR3: TGTGCCAGCTCACCACGAGCACAGTCCTACGAGCAGTACTTC. It codes for CASSPRAQSYEQYF.

The J gene is TRBJ1-4, the V gene TRBV12-3 or TRBV12-4; tentatively, D is TRBD1 (5 bases). V was shortened by 5 bases and J by 4 bases, with 8 bases between the two germline ends. The CDR3 runs 13 residues. This CDR3 reads CASSPGDNEKLFF. The CDR3 DNA reads as TGTGCCAGCAGTCCGGGGGATAATGAAAAACTGTTTTTT.

This clone was seen only a few times. This chain uses TRBV6-6 with TRBJ2-6, with TRBD1 matching 8 bases. From germline, CDR1 is MNHNY and CDR2 SVGAGI (reference sequence). Germline trimming cut 6 bases from V and 2 bases from J; bases unmatched to any gene: 18. CDR3 size: 20 residues. The CDR3 DNA reads as TGTGCCAGCAGCCACAACCTCCGGACAGGGAGCGCGGCTGGGGCCAACGTCCTGACTTTC. Encoded protein: CASSHNLRTGSAAGANVLTF.

The chain carries TRBV7-2 and TRBJ2-5; 14 nucleotides align to TRBD2. Germline loops: CDR1 SGHTA, CDR2 FQGNSA. The J segment lost 1 base and the V segment lost 5 bases, leaving 3 bases of the junction unmatched. The CDR3 spans 16 residues. The CDR3 sequence is CASSPGTSGGQETQYF. CDR3 DNA sequence: TGTGCCAGCAGCCCAGGGACTAGCGGGGGCCAAGAGACCCAGTACTTC.

The J gene is TRBJ2-7, the V gene TRBV4-1; D is uncertain. Deletions cut 1 base from V and 2 bases from J, with 9 bases between. From germline, CDR1 is MGHRA and CDR2 YSYEKL. The CDR3 extends over 14 amino acids. The CDR3 reads CASSQVTGTYEQYF. The CDR3 bases are TGCGCCAGCAGCCAAGTGACGGGTACCTACGAGCAGTACTTC.

The rearrangement joins TRBV5-1 to TRBJ1-1; the match to TRBD1 covers 8 bases. This CDR3 is 14 amino acids long. The J segment lost 3 bases and the V segment lost 4 bases, leaving 5 bases of the junction unmatched. CDR1 and CDR2 from the germline V gene are SGHRS and YFSETQ. Here the CDR3 reads CASSPGQADTEAFF. The DNA of the CDR3 is TGCGCCAGCAGCCCGGGACAGGCCGACACTGAAGCTTTCTTT.

J is TRBJ2-7 and V is TRBV7-2, with 8 bases lining up with TRBD1. From germline, CDR1 is SGHTA and CDR2 FQGNSA. Losses at the gene ends were 1 base for V and 6 bases for J; bases not matched to a gene: 5. The CDR3 is 14 residues long. In nucleotides, the CDR3 is TGTGCCAGCAGCTTAGATGGCAGGGGGCGCGAGCAGTACTTC. It is translated as CASSLDGRGREQYF.

As concerns this clone: Different DNA sequences within this sample yield the same CDR3. The chain couples TRBV4-2 to TRBJ2-1; D may be TRBD2 (5 bases). The germline V gene has CDR1 LGHNA and CDR2 YNFKEQ. The CDR3 runs 13 residues. The ends were cut back, 1 base at V and 9 bases at J, with 10 bases in the middle. In DNA, the CDR3 is TGTGCCAGCAGCCAAGTAGGTGGAGGTGAGCAGTTCTTC. Amino acid sequence: CASSQVGGGEQFF.

Only one count was recorded for this clone. The rearrangement links TRBV5-3 to TRBJ1-1; TRBD1 might be the D (5 bases). TRBV5-3 is classed as an ORF, of uncertain function. With 10 bases removed from V and 6 bases from J, the gap between germline ends came to 22 bases. This CDR3 spans 14 amino acids. The CDR3 here is CASQWGVLIPEAFF. The CDR3 nucleotides read TGTGCCTCGCAGTGGGGGGTTCTAATCCCTGAAGCTTTCTTT.

The CDR3: CASDQRTGGDQPQHF. CDR3 DNA: TGTGCCAGCGACCAAAGGACAGGGGGCGATCAGCCCCAGCATTTT. The chain joins TRBV6-5 to TRBJ1-5; 11 bases map to TRBD1. Germline trimming cut 8 bases from V and 5 bases from J; bases unmatched to any gene: 8. Germline V gene data show CDR1 as MNHEY and CDR2 as SVGAGI. CDR3 length equals 15 residues.

The chain links TRBV6-2 or TRBV6-3 to TRBJ1-4; D gene unclear. The V gene lost 1 base and the J gene lost 5 bases, with 14 bases spanning the gap. CDR3 length: 16 amino acids. CDR1 and CDR2 (germline): MNHEY, SVGEGT. The CDR3 sequence is CASSYWRSGRNEKLFF. The CDR3 bases are TGTGCCAGCAGTTACTGGCGCAGCGGAAGAAATGAAAAACTGTTTTTT.